This TCR beta chain was found in a study of blood T cell repertoires in COVID-19. Overall study context: Samples representing acute and convalescent COVID-19 were sourced from the United States, Italy and Spain. The cDNA or gDNA used as material had been derived from T cells, B-cell-depleted T cells, or PBMCs.

Clones were sequenced by immunoSEQ multiplex PCR, and TCRdb holds only the in-frame ones, with some missing. Of around 140,000 clones in the sample, about 79% are singletons; the top ten hold about a tenth. Trimming stripped 4 bases from V and 0 bases from J, with 10 bases between. This CDR3 has 14 residues. The germline V gene has CDR1 SGDLS and CDR2 YYNGEE. This clone has more than one count but fewer than ten. This TCR was sampled from a man in his sixties with active or convalescent COVID-19. The chain has TRBV9 and TRBJ1-1, with unresolved D. Sequenced: peripheral blood. The CDR3 spells CASSPQTMNTEAFF. In DNA form, the CDR3 reads TGTGCCAGCAGCCCACAAACCATGAACACTGAAGCTTTCTTT.